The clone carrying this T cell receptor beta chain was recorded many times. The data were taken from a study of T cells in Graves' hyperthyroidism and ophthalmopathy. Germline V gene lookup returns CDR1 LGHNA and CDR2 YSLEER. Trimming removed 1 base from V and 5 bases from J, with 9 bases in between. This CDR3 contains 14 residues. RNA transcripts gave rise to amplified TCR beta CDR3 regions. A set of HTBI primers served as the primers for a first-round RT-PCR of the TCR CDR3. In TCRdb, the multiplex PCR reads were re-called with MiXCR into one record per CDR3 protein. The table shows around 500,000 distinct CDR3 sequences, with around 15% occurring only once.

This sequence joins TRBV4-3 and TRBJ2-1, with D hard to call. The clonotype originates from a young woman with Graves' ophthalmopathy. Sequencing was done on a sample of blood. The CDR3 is CASSQVVRHNEQFF. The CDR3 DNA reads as TGCGCCAGCAGCCAAGTTGTGCGCCACAATGAGCAGTTCTTC.